This TCR beta chain was identified in a study of cytomegalovirus exposure and HLA in healthy donors (dated by TCRdb to the late 2010s). In the study overall: According to an earlier analysis of a few hundred of the donors, about 179 million T cells yielded 120 million or so unique TCR beta sequences and less than 300 Gb of sequence data. Roughly 300 gigabases of sequencing data and around 90 million unique TCR sequences made up an early release that covered several hundred HLA-typed donors. Among the approximately 400 genotyped donors, about 85% belonged to the genetic ancestry cluster associated with self-reported Caucasian donors. The study was designed to test whether signatures of past pathogen exposure could be identified by cataloging public T cell receptors. The study used immunosequencing to profile the T cell repertoires of around 600 subjects and linked those repertoires to cytomegalovirus serostatus. A separate validation cohort of roughly 130 different subjects was used in addition to the roughly 670-subject first cohort. The study combined high-throughput TCR immunosequencing, statistical association of individual TCRs with disease status, and machine learning to predict cytomegalovirus infection status. To study patterns of TCR occurrence, a later analysis re-analyzed previously published TCR beta repertoires from several hundred donors and added high-resolution HLA genotyping. Rather than drawing on any new phenotypic data, the later analysis identified candidate immune exposures from TCR beta sequences and the way those sequences occurred across donors. An earlier analysis of nearly 600 of the donors applied high-throughput TCR beta sequencing to assess whether each TCR beta V gene segment acted as functional or pseudogenic. Donor age, sex, ethnicity and CMV serostatus were compiled alongside the repertoire data. Genome-wide SNP genotypes for about 65% of the 666 donors were used in a later genetic analysis, which treated that subset as a discovery cohort. Every repertoire in the discovery cohort had been generated on one and the same sequencing platform. Both class I and class II loci were covered by HLA typing, at four-digit resolution. Typing coverage varied by locus: roughly 620-630 donors for A, B, C, DRB1 and DQB1; 500 to 550 for DQA1; over 600 for DPA1; 450 to 480 for DPB1. Several DR-DQ haplotypes were treated as single units for association and clustering because of strong linkage in the cohort. Among 300 to 450 genotyped donors of the cohort, an average of around 240,000 unique TCR beta nucleotide sequences were sequenced per donor, around 18% of them non-productive.

The cohort consisted of 666 healthy bone marrow donors. Cohort members were all nominally healthy when sampled, although unrecorded immune exposures were likely present. The donor was CMV seronegative and belonged to the group of 350 or so seronegative cohort members. A peripheral blood sample was provided by each donor, and peripheral blood mononuclear cells were used for TCR beta sequencing. The Qiagen DNeasy Blood Extraction Kit was used to extract genomic DNA from the blood cell samples. Germline trimming: 5 bases from V, 5 bases from J; junction bases outside gene matches: 4. The germline V gene (reference sequence) specifies LNHDA as CDR1 and SQIVND as CDR2. The CDR3 starts with the cysteine, ends with the phenylalanine, and has 14 residues. The DNA shown is the 42-base CDR3, in frame from base 1. Receptors were amplified or captured by the immunoSEQ multiplex PCR assay. The multiplex PCR relied on a mix of 60 forward primers for TCR Vbeta segments and 13 reverse primers for TCR Jbeta segments. Amplification of the CDR3 region of rearranged TCR beta genes was performed with a multiplex PCR assay on genomic DNA. Amplified TCR beta libraries were sequenced as 87-base-pair reads on the Illumina HiSeq System. The paper's processing steps were these. A later analysis counted approximately 74 million unique TCR beta chains across the 650 to 700 repertoires, and around 9.9 million of these chains were shared by at least two donors. Raw reads were error-corrected and collapsed into unique sequences by a nearest-neighbor algorithm in which closely related sequences were merged to remove PCR and sequencing errors. V, D and J gene segments were assigned by aligning CDR3 sequences to IMGT reference sequences. For a sequence to be retained, at least a six-nucleotide match to both a V gene segment and a J gene segment was required. A rearrangement counted as productive if the CDR3 had no stop codons and remained in frame with V and J, and every other rearrangement counted as non-productive. CDR3 was defined according to IMGT convention as the region running from the second conserved V-encoded cysteine to the conserved J-encoded phenylalanine. The earlier analysis of about 530 of the donors excluded any sequence lacking an unambiguous match to a single V gene segment. In an earlier analysis of approximately 610 of the donors, V segments were called functional above 56.7% productive rearrangements and were called segregating when the between-donor standard deviation exceeded 5%. To diagnose cytomegalovirus status from the catalog of TCR beta chain sequences, a statistical classification framework was built. In a later analysis, V and J genes were assigned by comparing TCR nucleotide sequences against IMGT/GENE-DB human TR gene sequences. In a later analysis, CDR3 sequences and most-parsimonious VDJ recombination scenarios were assigned using the TCRdist pipeline. In a later analysis, every TCR beta chain was defined by the combination of its CDR3 amino acid sequence and its V-gene family, and reads without a unique V-gene family were dropped. As a way to deal with suspected cross-contamination and a sequencing artifact, a later analysis dropped approximately 570 nucleotide sequences that were highly shared and had low generation probability. In a later analysis, a clonal expansion index for each public chain was calculated from normalized within-repertoire ranks of inferred template counts. A later analysis computed generation probabilities with a VDJ recombination model fitted to out-of-frame rearrangements, and checked the results against IGoR. In a later analysis, TCR-TCR, TCR-HLA and TCR-CMV co-occurrence was scored with hypergeometric tests, and a repertoire-size bias correction was applied to TCR pairs. To estimate false discovery rates, a later analysis permuted the HLA or CMV assignments 20 times. In a later analysis, co-occurring TCRs were grouped using DBSCAN, with TCRdist sequence similarity added in when clustering inside HLA-allele-positive subsets. Co-occurrence clustering excluded repertoires with fewer than 30,000 or more than 120,000 public chains, plus five with anomalous nucleotide sharing. TCRdb re-hosts the immuneACCESS table, in-frame sequences only. Its copies lack some clones; in the studies checked, an unresolved V gene accounts for under half of them, and the cause for the rest is not known. V and J calls plus clone size are reproduced from that table; the DNA served to infer D and trimming. Recorded for this sample are approximately 110,000 clones; 73% of them occurred a single time. The ten largest clones take up around 8% of the sample.

With respect to this clone: The clone's antigen remains unknown. No clone much larger than this one lies a single base away; base qualities are absent.

The full study reports these points: Compared with equally common non-associated chains, HLA-associated TCR beta chains in a later analysis were more clonally expanded and had lower generation probabilities. Because counts were too low, about 18 rarely observed V segments, including chromosome 9 orphons, were left out of the earlier analysis of approximately 500 of the donors. An earlier analysis of some 560 of the donors showed that most TCR beta V segments appeared in productive rearrangements either about 87% or about 30% of the time, which broadly matched IMGT annotations. A later analysis reported that several top co-occurrence clusters appeared linked to parvovirus B19, influenza, CMV and Epstein-Barr virus. Linkage disequilibrium might explain the correlated functional status among segregating V segments, but an unknown experimental factor could not be ruled out. According to a later genetic analysis, donors in an Asian-associated ancestry cluster had fewer N-insertions in productive TCRs than the approximately 670-donor mean. When HLA alleles, especially DR and DQ, strongly co-occurred, attributing TCR associations to individual alleles was difficult. HLA typing was unavailable for some donors at each locus, so association tests used only the typed subset. In the study, around 150 TCR beta chains were listed as associated with cytomegalovirus. In a later genetic analysis, a missense DCLRE1C variant was associated with V-gene and J-gene trimming of TCR beta chains, and the association was replicated in an independent cohort. Some IMGT-functional V segments, including TRBV6-2 and TRBV6-3, could not be distinguished by the 87-base-pair reads and were therefore excluded. A cluster of highly shared sequence variants was judged likely to represent a technical artifact of the sequencing pipeline. In a later analysis, the rate of TCR association differed among HLA loci, with DRB1 alleles having the most associated TCRs and HLA-C alleles having the fewest. In a later analysis, most CMV-associated TCR beta chains were found to appear HLA-restricted, with HLA associations seemingly driven largely by CMV exposure. The presence/absence analyses assumed that sequencing depth was roughly uniform across donors, and that assumption may not be true. This cohort had only TCR beta chains sequenced, and the lack of alpha or paired-chain data limited which features could be detected. Across donors, most TCR sequences were observed very rarely, whereas some public TCRs were present in many individuals. Specific HLA alleles were associated with about 17,000 TCR beta sequences at a false discovery rate of 0.05 in a later analysis. CMV serostatus was the only immune exposure information available for the cohort. The classifier was reported to diagnose cytomegalovirus status with high specificity and sensitivity in both the original cohort and the validation cohort. It was suggested by the authors that the approach could potentially be generalized to other disease states and immunological phenotypes. In vitro tests confirmed that a few of the cytomegalovirus-associated TCR beta chains recognize cytomegalovirus antigens. A further reported finding was that TCR beta sequences accurately predicted the HLA-A and HLA-B alleles for most subjects in the first cohort.

The V gene is TRBV19 and the J gene is TRBJ1-4; 8 of the junction bases match TRBD1. The sequence derives from a middle-aged man in good health and CMV-seronegative. Sequenced: PBMCs. The CDR3 corresponds to CASSHRGTNEKLFF. Here is the DNA: TGTGCCAGTAGTCACAGGGGGACCAATGAAAAACTGTTTTTT.